This T cell receptor (beta chain) emerged from a study of blood T cell repertoires in COVID-19. The CDR3 loop spans 15 amino acids. V gave up 6 bases and J gave up 6 bases, with 17 bases separating them. Germline lookup yields CDR1 SEHNR and CDR2 FQNEAQ (reference sequence). Clones were read by immunoSEQ multiplex PCR, and TCRdb kept only the in-frame ones, dropping some. This repertoire shows approximately 200,000 clones, 70% to 90% found once; its top ten account for 2.5% to 3.5%. This receptor was identified in a woman under 40 with active or convalescent COVID-19. The gene calls are TRBV7-9 and TRBJ1-4; tentatively, D is TRBD1 (6 bases). Sample: peripheral blood. Here the CDR3 reads CASSRDEQGYEKLFF. DNA for the CDR3: TGTGCCAGCAGTCGAGATGAGCAGGGGTATGAAAAACTGTTTTTT.